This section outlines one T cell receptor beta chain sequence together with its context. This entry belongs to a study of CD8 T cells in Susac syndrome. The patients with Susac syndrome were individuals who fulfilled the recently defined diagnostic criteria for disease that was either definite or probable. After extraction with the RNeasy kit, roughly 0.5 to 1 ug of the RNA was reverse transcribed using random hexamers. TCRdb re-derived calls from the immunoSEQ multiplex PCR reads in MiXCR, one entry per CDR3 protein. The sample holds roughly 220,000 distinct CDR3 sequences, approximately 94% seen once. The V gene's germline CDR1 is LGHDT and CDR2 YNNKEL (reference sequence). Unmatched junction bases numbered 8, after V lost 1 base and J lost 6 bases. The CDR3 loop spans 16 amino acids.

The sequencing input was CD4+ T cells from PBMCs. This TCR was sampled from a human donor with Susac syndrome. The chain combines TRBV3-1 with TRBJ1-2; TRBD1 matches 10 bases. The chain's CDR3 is CASSQGTGGIVDGYTF. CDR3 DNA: TGTGCCAGCAGCCAAGGGACAGGGGGGATCGTAGATGGCTACACCTTC. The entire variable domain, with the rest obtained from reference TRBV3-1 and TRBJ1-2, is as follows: DTAVSQTPKYLVTQMGNDKSIKCEQNLGHDTMYWYKQDSKKFLKIMFSYNNKELIINETVPNRFSPKSPDKAHLNLHINSLELGDSAVYFCASSQGTGGIVDGYTFGSGTRLTVV.